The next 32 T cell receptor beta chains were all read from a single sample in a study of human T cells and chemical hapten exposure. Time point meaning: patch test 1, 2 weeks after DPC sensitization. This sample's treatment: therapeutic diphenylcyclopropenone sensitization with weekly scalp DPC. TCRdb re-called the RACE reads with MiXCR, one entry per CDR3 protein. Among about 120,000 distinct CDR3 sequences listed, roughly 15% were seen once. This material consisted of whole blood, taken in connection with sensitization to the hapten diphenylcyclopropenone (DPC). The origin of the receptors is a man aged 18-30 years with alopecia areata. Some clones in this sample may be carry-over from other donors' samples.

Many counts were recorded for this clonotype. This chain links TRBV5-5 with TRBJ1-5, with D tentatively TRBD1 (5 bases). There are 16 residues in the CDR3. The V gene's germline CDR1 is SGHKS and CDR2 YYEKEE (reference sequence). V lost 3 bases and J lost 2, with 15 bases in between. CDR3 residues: CASSSEGEGGNQPQHF. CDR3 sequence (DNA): TGTGCCAGCAGCTCAGAAGGGGAAGGGGGCAATCAGCCCCAGCATTTT.

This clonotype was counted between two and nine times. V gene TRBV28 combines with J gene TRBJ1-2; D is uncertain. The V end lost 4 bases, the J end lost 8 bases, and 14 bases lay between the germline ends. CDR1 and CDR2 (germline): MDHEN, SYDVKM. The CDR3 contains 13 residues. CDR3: CASSSPNRRGYTF. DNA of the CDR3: TGTGCCAGCAGTTCCCCGAATCGGCGAGGCTACACCTTC.

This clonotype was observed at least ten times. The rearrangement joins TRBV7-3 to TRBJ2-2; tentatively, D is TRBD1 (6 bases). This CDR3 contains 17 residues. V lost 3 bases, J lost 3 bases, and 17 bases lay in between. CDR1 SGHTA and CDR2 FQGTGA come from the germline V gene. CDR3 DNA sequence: TGTGCCAGCAGCTTTGAGCTACAGGGTCTGGACACCGGGGAGCTGTTTTTT. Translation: CASSFELQGLDTGELFF.

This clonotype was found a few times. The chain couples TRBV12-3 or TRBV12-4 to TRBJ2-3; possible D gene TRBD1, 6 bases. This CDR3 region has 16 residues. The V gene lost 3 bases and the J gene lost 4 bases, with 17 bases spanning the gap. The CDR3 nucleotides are TGTGCCAGCAGTTTTTTTCAGGGGTTGAGGGCAGATACGCAGTATTTT. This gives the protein CASSFFQGLRADTQYF.

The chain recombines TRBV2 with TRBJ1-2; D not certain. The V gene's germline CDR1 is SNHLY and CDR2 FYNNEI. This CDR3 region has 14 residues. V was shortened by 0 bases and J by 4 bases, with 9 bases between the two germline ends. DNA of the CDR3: TGTGCCAGCAGTGAAGCGACTACCCTCTATGGCTACACCTTC. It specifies CASSEATTLYGYTF.

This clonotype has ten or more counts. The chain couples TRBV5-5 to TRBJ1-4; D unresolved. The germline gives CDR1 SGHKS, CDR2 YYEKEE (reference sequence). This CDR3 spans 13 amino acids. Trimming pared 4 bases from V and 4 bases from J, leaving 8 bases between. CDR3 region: CASSRPGNEKLFF. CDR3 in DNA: TGTGCCAGCAGCCGGCCGGGTAATGAAAAACTGTTTTTT. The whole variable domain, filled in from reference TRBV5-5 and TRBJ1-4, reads DAGVTQSPTHLIKTRGQQVTLRCSPISGHKSVSWYQQVLGQGPQFIFQYYEKEERGRGNFPDRFSARQFPNYSSELNVNALLLGDSALYLCASSRPGNEKLFFGSGTQLSVL.

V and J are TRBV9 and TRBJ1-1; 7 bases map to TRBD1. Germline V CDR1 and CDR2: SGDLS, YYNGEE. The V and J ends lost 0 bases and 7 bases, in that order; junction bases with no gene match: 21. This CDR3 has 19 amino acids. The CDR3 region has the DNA TGTGCCAGCAGCGTAGGCAGTAGAGGCGACAGGGTGGTTTTAGGTGAAGCTTTCTTT. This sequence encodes CASSVGSRGDRVVLGEAFF.

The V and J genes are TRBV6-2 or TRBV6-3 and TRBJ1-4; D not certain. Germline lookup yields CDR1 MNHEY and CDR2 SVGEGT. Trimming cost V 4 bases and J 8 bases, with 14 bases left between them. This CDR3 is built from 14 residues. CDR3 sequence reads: CASSSRTHSEKLFF. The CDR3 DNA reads TGTGCCAGCAGTTCCCGGACGCATTCCGAAAAACTGTTTTTT.

In DNA form, the CDR3 reads TGTGCCAGCTCACCACCGGATTGGAGAGGGGAAGAAGAGACCCAGTACTTC. Encoded protein: CASSPPDWRGEEETQYF. The chain has TRBV18 and TRBJ2-5; D may be TRBD1 or TRBD2 (5 bases each). The V end lost 0 bases, the J end lost 3 bases, and 17 bases lay between the germline ends. The CDR3 sequence is 17 residues long. Germline CDR1 KGHSH, CDR2 LQKENI.

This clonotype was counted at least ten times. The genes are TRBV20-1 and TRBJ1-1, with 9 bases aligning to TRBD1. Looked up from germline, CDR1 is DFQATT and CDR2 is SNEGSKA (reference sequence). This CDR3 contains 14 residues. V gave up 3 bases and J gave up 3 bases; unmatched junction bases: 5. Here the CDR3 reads CSARTDRGDTEAFF. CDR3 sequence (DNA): TGCAGTGCTAGGACGGACAGGGGAGACACTGAAGCTTTCTTT.

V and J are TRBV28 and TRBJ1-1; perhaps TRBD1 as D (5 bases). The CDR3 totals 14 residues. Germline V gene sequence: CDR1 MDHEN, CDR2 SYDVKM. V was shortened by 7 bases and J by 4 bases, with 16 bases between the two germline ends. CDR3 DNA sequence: TGTGCCAGCACCACCGCGGGGCGGGGCACTGAAGCTTTCTTT. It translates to CASTTAGRGTEAFF. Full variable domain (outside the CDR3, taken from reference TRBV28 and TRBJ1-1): DVKVTQSSRYLVKRTGEKVFLECVQDMDHENMFWYRQDPGLGLRLIYFSYDVKMKEKGDIPEGYSVSREKKERFSLILESASTNQTSMYLCASTTAGRGTEAFFGQGTRLTVV.

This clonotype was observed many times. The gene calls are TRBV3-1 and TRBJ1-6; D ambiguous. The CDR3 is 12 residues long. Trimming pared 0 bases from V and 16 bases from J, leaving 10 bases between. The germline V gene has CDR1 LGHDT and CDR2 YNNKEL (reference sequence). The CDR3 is CASSQERRLLHF. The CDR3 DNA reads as TGTGCCAGCAGCCAAGAACGACGCCTTCTCCACTTT.

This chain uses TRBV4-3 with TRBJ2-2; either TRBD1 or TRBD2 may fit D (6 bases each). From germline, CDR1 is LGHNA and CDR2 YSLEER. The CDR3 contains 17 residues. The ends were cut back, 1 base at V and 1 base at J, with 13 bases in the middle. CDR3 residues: CASSQAPRGQNTGELFF. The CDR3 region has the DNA TGCGCCAGCAGCCAAGCCCCTCGGGGGCAGAACACCGGGGAGCTGTTTTTT.

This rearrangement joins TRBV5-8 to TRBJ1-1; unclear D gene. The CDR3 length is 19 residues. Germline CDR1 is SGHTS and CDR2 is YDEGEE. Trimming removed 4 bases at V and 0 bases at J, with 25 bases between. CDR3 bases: TGTGCCAGCAGCGTCAGACGGGAAAAAGGTCACGTCATGAACACTGAAGCTTTCTTT. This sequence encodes CASSVRREKGHVMNTEAFF.

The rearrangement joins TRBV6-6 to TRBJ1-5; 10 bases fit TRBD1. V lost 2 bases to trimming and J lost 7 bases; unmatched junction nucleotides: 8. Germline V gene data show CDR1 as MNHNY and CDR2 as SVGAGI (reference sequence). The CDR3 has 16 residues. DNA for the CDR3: TGTGCCAGCAGTTACCGCGGACAGGGGGGAGGGCAGCCCCAGCATTTT. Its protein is CASSYRGQGGGQPQHF.

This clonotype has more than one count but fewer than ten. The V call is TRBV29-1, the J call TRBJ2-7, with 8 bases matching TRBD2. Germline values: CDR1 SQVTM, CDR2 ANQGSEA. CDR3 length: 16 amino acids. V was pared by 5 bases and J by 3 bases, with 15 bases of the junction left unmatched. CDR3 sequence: CSVIGPGTSLDYEQYF. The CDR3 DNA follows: TGCAGCGTTATTGGGCCCGGGACTAGTCTCGACTACGAGCAGTACTTC.

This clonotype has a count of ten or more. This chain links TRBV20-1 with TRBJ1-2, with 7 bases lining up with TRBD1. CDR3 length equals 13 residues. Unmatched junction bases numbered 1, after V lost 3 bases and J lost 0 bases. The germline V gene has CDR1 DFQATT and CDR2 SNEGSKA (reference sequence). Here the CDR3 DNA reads TGCAGTGCTAGGGGACAGCCTAACTATGGCTACACCTTC. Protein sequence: CSARGQPNYGYTF.

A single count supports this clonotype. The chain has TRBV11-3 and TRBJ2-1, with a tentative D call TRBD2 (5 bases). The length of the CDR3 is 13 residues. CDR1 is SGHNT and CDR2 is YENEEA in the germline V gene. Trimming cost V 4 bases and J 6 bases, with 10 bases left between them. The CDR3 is CASSSAGVNEQFF. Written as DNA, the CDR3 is TGTGCCAGCAGCTCGGCCGGGGTCAATGAGCAGTTCTTC. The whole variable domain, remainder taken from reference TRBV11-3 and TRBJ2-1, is EAGVVQSPRYKIIEKKQPVAFWCNPISGHNTLYWYLQNLGQGPELLIRYENEEAVDDSQLPKDRFSAERLKGVDSTLKIQPAELGDSAVYLCASSSAGVNEQFFGPGTRLTVL.

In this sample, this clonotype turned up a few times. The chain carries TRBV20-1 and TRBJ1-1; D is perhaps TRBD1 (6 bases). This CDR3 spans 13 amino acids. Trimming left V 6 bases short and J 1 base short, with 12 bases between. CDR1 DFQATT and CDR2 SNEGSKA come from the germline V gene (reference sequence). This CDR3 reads CSARQTGNTEAFF. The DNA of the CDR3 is TGCAGTGCGAGACAGACAGGGAACACTGAAGCTTTCTTT.

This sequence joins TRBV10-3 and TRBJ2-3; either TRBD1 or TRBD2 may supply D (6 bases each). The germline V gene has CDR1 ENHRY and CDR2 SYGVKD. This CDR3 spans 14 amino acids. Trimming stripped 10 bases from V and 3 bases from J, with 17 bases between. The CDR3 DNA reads TGTGCCACGGAAGGGGGGTCCGGAACAGATACGCAGTATTTT. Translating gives CATEGGSGTDTQYF.

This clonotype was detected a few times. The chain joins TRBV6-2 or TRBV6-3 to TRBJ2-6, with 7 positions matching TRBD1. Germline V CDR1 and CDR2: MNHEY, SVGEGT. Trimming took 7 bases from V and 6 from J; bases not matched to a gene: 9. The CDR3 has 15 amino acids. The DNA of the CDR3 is TGTGCCAGCAACCCGGGACAGTTCGAGGCCAACGTCCTGACTTTC. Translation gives CASNPGQFEANVLTF.

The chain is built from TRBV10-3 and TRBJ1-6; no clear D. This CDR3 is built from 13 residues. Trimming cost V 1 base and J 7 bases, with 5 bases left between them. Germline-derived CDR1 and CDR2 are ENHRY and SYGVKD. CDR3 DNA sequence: TGTGCCATCAGTGAGTACGCCAATTCACCCCTCCACTTT. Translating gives CAISEYANSPLHF.

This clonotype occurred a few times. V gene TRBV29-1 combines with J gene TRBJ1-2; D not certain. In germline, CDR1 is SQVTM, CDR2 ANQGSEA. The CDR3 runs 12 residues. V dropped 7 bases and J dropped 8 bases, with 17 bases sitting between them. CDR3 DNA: TGCAGCGGGAGCGGACGCGGGAGCGGCTACACCTTC. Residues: CSGSGRGSGYTF.

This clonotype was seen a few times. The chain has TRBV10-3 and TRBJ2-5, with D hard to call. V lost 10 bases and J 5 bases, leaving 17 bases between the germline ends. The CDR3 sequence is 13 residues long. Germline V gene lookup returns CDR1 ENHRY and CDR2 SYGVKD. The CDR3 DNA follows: TGTGCCACCAAGAATCCATTCAAGGAGACCCAGTACTTC. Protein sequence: CATKNPFKETQYF.

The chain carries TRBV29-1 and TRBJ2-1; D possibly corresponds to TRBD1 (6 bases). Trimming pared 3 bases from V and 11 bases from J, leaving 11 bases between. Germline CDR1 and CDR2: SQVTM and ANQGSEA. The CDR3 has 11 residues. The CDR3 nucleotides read TGCAGCGTTGAGTTGGGACACAAGCAGTTCTTC. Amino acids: CSVELGHKQFF.

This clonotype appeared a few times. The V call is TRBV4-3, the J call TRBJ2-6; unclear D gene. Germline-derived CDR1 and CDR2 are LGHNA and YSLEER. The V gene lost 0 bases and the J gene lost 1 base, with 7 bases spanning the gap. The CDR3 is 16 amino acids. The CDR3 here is CASSQDRRSGANVLTF. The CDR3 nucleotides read TGCGCCAGCAGCCAAGATCGCAGATCTGGGGCCAACGTCCTGACTTTC.

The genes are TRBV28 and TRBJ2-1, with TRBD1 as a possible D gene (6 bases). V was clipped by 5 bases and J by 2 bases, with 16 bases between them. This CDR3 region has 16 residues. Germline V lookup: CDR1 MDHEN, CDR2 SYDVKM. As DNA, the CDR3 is TGTGCCAGCAGTCCCATACAGGGAAGGGCCTACAATGAGCAGTTCTTC. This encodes CASSPIQGRAYNEQFF. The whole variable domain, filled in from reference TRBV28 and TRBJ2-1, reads DVKVTQSSRYLVKRTGEKVFLECVQDMDHENMFWYRQDPGLGLRLIYFSYDVKMKEKGDIPEGYSVSREKKERFSLILESASTNQTSMYLCASSPIQGRAYNEQFFGPGTRLTVL.

The CDR3 here is CASSLKTAYEQYF. The CDR3 DNA sequence: TGTGCCAGCAGCTTGAAAACGGCCTACGAGCAGTACTTC. V gene TRBV7-2 combines with J gene TRBJ2-7; the D is unclear. This CDR3 region has 13 residues. Trimming took off 3 bases at V and 2 bases at J, with 8 bases between the two ends. Germline V gene lookup returns CDR1 SGHTA and CDR2 FQGNSA.

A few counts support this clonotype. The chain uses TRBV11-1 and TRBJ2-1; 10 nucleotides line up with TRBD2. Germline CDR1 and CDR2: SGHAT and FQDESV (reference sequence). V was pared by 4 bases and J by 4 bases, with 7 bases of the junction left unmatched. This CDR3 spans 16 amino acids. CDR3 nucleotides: TGTGCCAGCAGCTCCGTATCTAGCGGGGGATACAATGAGCAGTTCTTC. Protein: CASSSVSSGGYNEQFF. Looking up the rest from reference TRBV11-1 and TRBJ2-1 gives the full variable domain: EAEVAQSPRYKITEKSQAVAFWCDPISGHATLYWYRQILGQGPELLVQFQDESVVDDSQLPKDRFSAERLKGVDSTLKIQPAELGDSAMYLCASSSVSSGGYNEQFFGPGTRLTVL.

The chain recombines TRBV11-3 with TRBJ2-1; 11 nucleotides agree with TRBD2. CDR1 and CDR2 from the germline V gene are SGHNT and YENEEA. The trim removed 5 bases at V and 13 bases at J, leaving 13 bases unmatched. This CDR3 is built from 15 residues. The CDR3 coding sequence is TGTGCCAGCAGCCTACACCGAGGGACTAGCGGTTACCAGTTCTTC. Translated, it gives CASSLHRGTSGYQFF.

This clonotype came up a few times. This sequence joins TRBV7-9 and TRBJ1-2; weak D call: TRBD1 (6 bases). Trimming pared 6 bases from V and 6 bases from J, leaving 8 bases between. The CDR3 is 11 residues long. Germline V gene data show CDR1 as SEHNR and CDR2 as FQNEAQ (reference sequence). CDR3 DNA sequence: TGTGCCAGCAGTCAGGGGAATGGCTACACCTTC. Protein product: CASSQGNGYTF.

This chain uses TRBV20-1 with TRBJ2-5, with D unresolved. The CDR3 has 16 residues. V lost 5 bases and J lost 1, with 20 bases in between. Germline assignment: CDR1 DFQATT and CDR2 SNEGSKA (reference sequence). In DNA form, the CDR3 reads TGCAGTGCTGAAAGGCGCACAAGTAGTTCCCAAGAGACCCAGTACTTC. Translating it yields CSAERRTSSSQETQYF.